This section outlines one TCR beta chain sequence together with its context. Its antigen is unknown. This record belongs to a study of OX40 agonist ivuxolimab in advanced cancers. The overall study: Patients achieving partial responses numbered three: one hepatocellular carcinoma case and two cutaneous melanoma cases. Broader study findings: Some of the nonresponding patients also showed low levels of normalized T-cell clonal expansion.

The CDR3 is made up of 16 amino acids. Per the germline V gene, CDR1 is SNHLY and CDR2 is FYNNEI. V gave up 6 bases and J gave up 0 bases, with 15 bases separating them. Measured with immunoSEQ multiplex PCR; TCRdb has only the in-frame clones, and not every one. The table includes around 77,000 clones, roughly 90% detected once. The V gene is TRBV2, the J gene TRBJ1-3; D is possibly TRBD1 (6 bases). This material consisted of CD4+ or CD8+ T cells sorted from blood, taken in a trial of the OX40 agonist ivuxolimab. The source of this sequence is an adult with an advanced solid tumor such as melanoma, head and neck, liver or kidney cancer. The DNA for the CDR3 is TGTGCCAGCAGCCAAGACAGGTTATACTCTGGAAACACCATATATTTT. Protein sequence: CASSQDRLYSGNTIYF.